These 15 T cell receptor beta chains were all obtained from the same sample, sequenced in a study of Graves' ophthalmopathy and Graves' hyperthyroidism. RNA transcripts were the source from which TCR beta CDR3 regions were amplified. Scientists carried out first-round RT-PCR using HTBI primers and then a second-round multiplex PCR. TCRdb re-derived calls from the multiplex PCR reads in MiXCR, one entry per CDR3 protein. Of almost 750,000 distinct CDR3 sequences in the sample, around 40% were seen once. Input material: peripheral blood. The receptors originated from an adult man with Graves' ophthalmopathy.

The chain combines TRBV29-1 with TRBJ1-5, with D uncertain. The CDR3 loop spans 15 amino acids. Germline values: CDR1 SQVTM, CDR2 ANQGSEA. Deletions cut 5 bases from V and 5 bases from J, with 19 bases between. The CDR3 reads CSVTGGYTGDQPQHF. Written as DNA, the CDR3 is TGCAGCGTTACGGGAGGTTACACCGGGGATCAGCCCCAGCATTTT.

In regard to this clonotype: A much bigger clone sits one base away, suggesting this may be a read error. The chain uses TRBV7-9 and TRBJ2-5; D is unclear. Germline V gene lookup returns CDR1 SEHNR and CDR2 FQNEAQ (reference sequence). The CDR3 has 13 residues. CDR3 residues: CASSFSGPEAQYF. CDR3 DNA sequence: TGTGCCAGCAGCTTTTCCGGACCAGAGGCCCAGTACTTC.

This chain connects TRBV6-6 to TRBJ1-4, with 7 bases fitting TRBD1. J lost 8 bases, V lost 5 bases, and 8 bases had no gene match. Germline V CDR1 and CDR2: MNHNY, SVGAGI (reference sequence). CDR3 size: 14 residues. This chain's CDR3 is CASSDRVMNEKLFF. The CDR3 DNA is TGTGCCAGCAGTGACAGGGTAATGAACGAAAAACTGTTTTTT.

This chain joins TRBV15 and TRBJ2-7, with 7 bases identical to TRBD2. The CDR3 has 15 residues. CDR1 and CDR2 from the germline V gene are LNHNV and YYDKDF (reference sequence). V shed 0 bases, J shed 0 bases, and the junction held 2 bases outside the gene matches. CDR3 sequence: CATSRDRGDSYEQYF. The CDR3 nucleotides are TGTGCCACCAGCAGAGATCGGGGGGACTCCTACGAGCAGTACTTC.

The chain employs TRBV9 and TRBJ1-6; possibly TRBD1 for D (6 bases). Germline CDR1 is SGDLS and CDR2 is YYNGEE. The CDR3 has 17 amino acids. With 3 bases removed from V and 5 bases from J, the gap between germline ends came to 18 bases. This chain's CDR3 is CASSAGGGQKNNSPLHF. CDR3 sequence (DNA): TGTGCCAGCAGCGCGGGTGGGGGGCAGAAGAATAATTCACCCCTCCACTTT.

Only a few counts were recorded for this clonotype. The junction differs from germline at one of its ends, possibly a read error. The V call is TRBV10-3, the J call TRBJ2-5; weak D call: TRBD2 (5 bases). The CDR3 consists of 14 residues. Per germline, CDR1 ENHRY and CDR2 SYGVKD. CDR3 amino acids: CASSYSGRPETQYF. The DNA of the CDR3 is TGTGCCAGCAGTTACAGTGGGAGACCGGAGACCCAGTACTTC.

Written as DNA, the CDR3 is TGTGCCACCAGCAGGACATCGTCCTATGGCTACACCTTC. This encodes CATSRTSSYGYTF. J is TRBJ1-2 and V is TRBV15; no clear D. This CDR3 has 13 amino acids. Germline V gene lookup returns CDR1 LNHNV and CDR2 YYDKDF (reference sequence). V lost 3 bases and J 4 bases, leaving 9 bases between the germline ends.

This clonotype was seen only a few times. V gene TRBV12-3 or TRBV12-4 combines with J gene TRBJ2-6; a possible D gene is TRBD1 (5 bases). V shed 4 bases and J shed 1 base, with 8 bases lying between them. The CDR3 consists of 15 residues. The CDR3 region is CASSSPGSGANVLTF. The CDR3 DNA is TGTGCCAGCAGTTCCCCAGGGTCTGGGGCCAACGTCCTGACTTTC.

Concerning this clonotype itself: Without the conserved terminal phenylalanine or tryptophan, this CDR3 likely stems from a read error. The chain employs TRBV5-1 and TRBJ1-1, with D perhaps matching TRBD1 (5 bases). The CDR3 extends over 13 amino acids. Germline CDR1 SGHRS, CDR2 YFSETQ. Trimming pared 4 bases from V and 10 bases from J, leaving 17 bases between. For the CDR3, the DNA is TGCGCCAGCAGCCAAGACAGTCGCTTTGGAGCTTTCCTT. This encodes CASSQDSRFGAFL.

V and J are TRBV20-1 and TRBJ1-5; 7 nucleotides match TRBD1. The trim removed 5 bases at V and 7 bases at J, leaving 8 bases unmatched. The CDR3 covers 13 residues. Germline V gene lookup returns CDR1 DFQATT and CDR2 SNEGSKA (reference sequence). The CDR3 DNA reads as TGCAGTGCTCAGGGGGGGGATGGGCAGCCCCAGCATTTT. This translates into CSAQGGDGQPQHF.

This clonotype was detected only once. Sequence at one end of the junction differs from germline and may be a read error. The chain carries TRBV7-9 and TRBJ2-5; tentative D call: TRBD2 (6 bases). Germline V gene sequence: CDR1 SEHNR, CDR2 FQNEAQ (reference sequence). CDR3 length: 19 residues. This CDR3 is CASSQEPDTGGLGVETQYF. The CDR3 DNA is TGCGCCAGCAGCCAAGAGCCTGACACCGGGGGACTGGGGGTGGAGACCCAGTACTTC.

V is TRBV25-1 and J is TRBJ1-1; TRBD1 might be the D (6 bases). This CDR3 is built from 17 residues. Looked up from germline, CDR1 is MGHDK and CDR2 is SYGVNS. Trimming left V 2 bases short and J 1 base short, with 17 bases between. Written as DNA, the CDR3 is TGTGCCAGCAGTGAAGCTAGGATGTGGGGACAGAACACTGAAGCTTTCTTT. Translated, it gives CASSEARMWGQNTEAFF.

The V gene is TRBV5-1, the J gene TRBJ2-5; 9 nucleotides agree with TRBD2. V trimming: 0 bases; J trimming: 5 bases; junction bases outside the gene matches: 8. The CDR3 is made up of 16 amino acids. Germline-derived CDR1 and CDR2 are SGHRS and YFSETQ. The CDR3 DNA follows: TGCGCCAGCAGCTTGGATTTAGCGGGAGCTCGGGAGACCCAGTACTTC. Amino acids: CASSLDLAGARETQYF.

Here the CDR3 DNA reads TGTGCCAGCAGTTCCCCAGGGAGGGTCGGCTATGGCTACACCTTC. As protein: CASSSPGRVGYGYTF. The chain employs TRBV2 and TRBJ1-2, with a weak D call TRBD1 (5 bases). From germline, CDR1 is SNHLY and CDR2 FYNNEI. This CDR3 is 15 amino acids long. V was cut by 5 bases and J by 4 bases, with 17 bases left in between.

This clonotype was counted only a few times. The gene calls are TRBV7-9 and TRBJ2-5; D is ambiguous. The CDR3 runs to 16 residues. The germline CDR1 and CDR2 sequences are SEHNR and FQNEAQ (reference sequence). The V end lost 1 base, the J end lost 0 bases, and 12 bases lay between the germline ends. CDR3 DNA sequence: TGTGCCAGCAGCTTAGAGGTTGCCATGTACCAAGAGACCCAGTACTTC. This translates into CASSLEVAMYQETQYF.